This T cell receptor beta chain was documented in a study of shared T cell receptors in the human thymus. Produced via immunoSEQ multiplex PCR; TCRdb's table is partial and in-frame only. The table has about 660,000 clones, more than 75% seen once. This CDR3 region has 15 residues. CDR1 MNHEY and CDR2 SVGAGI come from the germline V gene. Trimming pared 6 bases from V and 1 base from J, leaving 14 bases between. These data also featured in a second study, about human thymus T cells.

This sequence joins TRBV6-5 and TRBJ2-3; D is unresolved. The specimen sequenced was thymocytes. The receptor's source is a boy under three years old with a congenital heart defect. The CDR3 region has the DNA TGTGCCAGCAGAAATGACATACGTGGCACAGATACGCAGTATTTT. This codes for CASRNDIRGTDTQYF.